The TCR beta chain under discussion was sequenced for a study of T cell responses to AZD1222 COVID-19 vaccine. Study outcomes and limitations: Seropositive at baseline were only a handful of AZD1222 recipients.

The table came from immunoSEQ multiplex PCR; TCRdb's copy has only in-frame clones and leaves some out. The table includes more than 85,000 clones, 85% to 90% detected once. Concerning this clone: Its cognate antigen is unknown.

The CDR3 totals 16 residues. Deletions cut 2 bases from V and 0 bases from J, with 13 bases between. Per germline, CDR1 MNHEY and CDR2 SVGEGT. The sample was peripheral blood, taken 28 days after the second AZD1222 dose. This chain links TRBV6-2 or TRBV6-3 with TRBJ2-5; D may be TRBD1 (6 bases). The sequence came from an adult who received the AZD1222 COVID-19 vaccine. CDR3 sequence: CASSYTPDSYQETQYF. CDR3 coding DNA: TGTGCCAGCAGTTACACGCCGGACAGCTACCAAGAGACCCAGTACTTC.